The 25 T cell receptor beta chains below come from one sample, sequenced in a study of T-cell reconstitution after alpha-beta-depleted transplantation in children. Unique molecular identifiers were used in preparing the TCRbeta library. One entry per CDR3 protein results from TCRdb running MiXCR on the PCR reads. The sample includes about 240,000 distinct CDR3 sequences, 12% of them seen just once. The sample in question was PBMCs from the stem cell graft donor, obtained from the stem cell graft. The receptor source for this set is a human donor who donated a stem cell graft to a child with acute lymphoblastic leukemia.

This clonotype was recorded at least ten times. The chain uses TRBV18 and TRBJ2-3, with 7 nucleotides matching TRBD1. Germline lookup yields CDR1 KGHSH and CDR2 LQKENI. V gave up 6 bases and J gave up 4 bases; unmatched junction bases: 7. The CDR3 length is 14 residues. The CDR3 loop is CASSGDRHPDTQYF. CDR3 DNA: TGTGCCAGCTCTGGGGACAGACATCCAGATACGCAGTATTTT.

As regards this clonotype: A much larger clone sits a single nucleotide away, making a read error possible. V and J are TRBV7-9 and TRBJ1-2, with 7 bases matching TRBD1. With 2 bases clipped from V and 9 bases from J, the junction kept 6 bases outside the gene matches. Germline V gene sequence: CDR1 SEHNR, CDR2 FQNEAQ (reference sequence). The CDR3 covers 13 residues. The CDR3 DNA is TGTGCCAGCAGCTTAAGGCAGGGGGATCGCTACACCTTC. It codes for CASSLRQGDRYTF.

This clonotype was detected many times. DNA for the CDR3: TGTGCCAGCAGTCAATACGAGGGAACTAATGAAAAACTGTTTTTT. Amino acids: CASSQYEGTNEKLFF. The chain combines TRBV28 with TRBJ1-4; no definite D call. The CDR3 runs to 15 residues. Germline CDR1 MDHEN, CDR2 SYDVKM. V lost 5 bases and J 1 base, leaving 11 bases between the germline ends.

CDR3 in amino acids: CASSPYSTPSYEQYF. The CDR3 bases are TGTGCCAGCTCACCTTACAGTACCCCCTCCTACGAGCAGTACTTC. The V gene is TRBV18, the J gene TRBJ2-7; D is undetermined. The length of the CDR3 is 15 residues. Germline V lookup: CDR1 KGHSH, CDR2 LQKENI. V lost 3 bases to trimming and J lost 0 bases, with 12 bases between them.

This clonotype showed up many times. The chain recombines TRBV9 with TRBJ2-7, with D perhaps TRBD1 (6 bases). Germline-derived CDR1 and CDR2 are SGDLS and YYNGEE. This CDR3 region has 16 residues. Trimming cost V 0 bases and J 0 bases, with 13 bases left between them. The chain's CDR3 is CASSVGPSQGSYEQYF. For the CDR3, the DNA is TGTGCCAGCAGCGTAGGCCCCTCACAGGGCTCCTACGAGCAGTACTTC.

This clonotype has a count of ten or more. CDR3 region: CASRESGNTIYF. CDR3 bases: TGTGCCAGCAGGGAAAGTGGAAACACCATATATTTT. The chain combines TRBV6-5 with TRBJ1-3; no definite D call. Germline V gene lookup returns CDR1 MNHEY and CDR2 SVGAGI. V dropped 6 bases and J dropped 3 bases, with 6 bases sitting between them. The CDR3 sequence is 12 residues long.

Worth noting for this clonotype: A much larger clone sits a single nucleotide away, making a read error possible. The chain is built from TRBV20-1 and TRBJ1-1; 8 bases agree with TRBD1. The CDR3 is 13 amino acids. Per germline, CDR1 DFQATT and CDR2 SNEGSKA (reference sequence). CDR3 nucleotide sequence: TGCAGGGCCCACCAGGGGGCGAACACTGAAGCTTTCTTT. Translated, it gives CRAHQGANTEAFF.

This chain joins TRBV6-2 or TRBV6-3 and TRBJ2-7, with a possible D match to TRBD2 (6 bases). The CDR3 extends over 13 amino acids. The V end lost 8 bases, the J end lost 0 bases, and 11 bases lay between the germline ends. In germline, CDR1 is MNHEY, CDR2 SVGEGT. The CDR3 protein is CASGGGLSYEQYF. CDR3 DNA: TGTGCCAGCGGGGGAGGTCTCTCCTACGAGCAGTACTTC.

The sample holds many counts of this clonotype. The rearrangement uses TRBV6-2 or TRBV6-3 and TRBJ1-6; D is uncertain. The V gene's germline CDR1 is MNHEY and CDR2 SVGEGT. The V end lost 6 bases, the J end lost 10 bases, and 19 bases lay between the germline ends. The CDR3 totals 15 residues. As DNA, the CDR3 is TGTGCCAGCAGCTTCGGCAAAGGTTCCGGGTCACCCCTCCACTTT. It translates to CASSFGKGSGSPLHF.

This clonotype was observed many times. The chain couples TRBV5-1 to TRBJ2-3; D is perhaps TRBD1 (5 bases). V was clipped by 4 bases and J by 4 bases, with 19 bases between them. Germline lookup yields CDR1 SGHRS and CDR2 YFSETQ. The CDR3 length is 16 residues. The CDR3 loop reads CASSGSYDRRPDTQYF. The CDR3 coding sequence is TGCGCCAGCAGCGGTTCTTACGACAGACGACCAGATACGCAGTATTTT.

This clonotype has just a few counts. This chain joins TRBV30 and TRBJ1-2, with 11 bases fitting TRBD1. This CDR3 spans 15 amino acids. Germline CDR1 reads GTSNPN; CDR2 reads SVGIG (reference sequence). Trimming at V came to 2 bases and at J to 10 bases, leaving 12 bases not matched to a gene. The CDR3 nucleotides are TGTGCCTGGAGTCCAAACCGGGGGACAGGGGGGAACTACACCTTC. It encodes CAWSPNRGTGGNYTF.

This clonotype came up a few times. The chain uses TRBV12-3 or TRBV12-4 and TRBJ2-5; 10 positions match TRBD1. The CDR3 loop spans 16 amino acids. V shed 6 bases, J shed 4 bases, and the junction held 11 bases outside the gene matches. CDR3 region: CASSLLLTGGLETQYF. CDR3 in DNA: TGTGCCAGCAGCCTCCTCCTGACAGGGGGCTTAGAGACCCAGTACTTC.

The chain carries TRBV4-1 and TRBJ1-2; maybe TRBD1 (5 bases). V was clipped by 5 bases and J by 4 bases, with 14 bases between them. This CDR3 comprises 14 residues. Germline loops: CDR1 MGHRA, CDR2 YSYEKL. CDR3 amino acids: CASSGAGRGYGYTF. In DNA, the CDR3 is TGCGCCAGCAGCGGGGCAGGGCGTGGCTATGGCTACACCTTC.

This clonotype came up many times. The DNA of the CDR3 is TGTGCCAGCAGCTTAGGACACACTAGCAATCAGCCCCAGCATTTT. This gives the protein CASSLGHTSNQPQHF. The chain joins TRBV7-9 to TRBJ1-5; D is unresolved. Trimming left V 1 base short and J 0 bases short, with 7 bases between. CDR3 length: 15 residues. Germline lookup yields CDR1 SEHNR and CDR2 FQNEAQ (reference sequence).

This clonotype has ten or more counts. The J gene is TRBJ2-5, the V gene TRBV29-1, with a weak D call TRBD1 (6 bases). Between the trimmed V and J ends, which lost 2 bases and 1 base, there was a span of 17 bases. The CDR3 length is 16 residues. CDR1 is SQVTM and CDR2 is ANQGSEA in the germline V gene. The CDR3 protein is CSVEPYYQGLQETQYF. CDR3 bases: TGCAGCGTTGAACCATACTACCAGGGGCTCCAAGAGACCCAGTACTTC. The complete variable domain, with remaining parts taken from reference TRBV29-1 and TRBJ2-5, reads SAVISQKPSRDICQRGTSLTIQCQVDSQVTMMFWYRQQPGQSLTLIATANQGSEATYESGFVIDKFPISRPNLTFSTLTVSNMSPEDSSIYLCSVEPYYQGLQETQYFGPGTRLLVL.

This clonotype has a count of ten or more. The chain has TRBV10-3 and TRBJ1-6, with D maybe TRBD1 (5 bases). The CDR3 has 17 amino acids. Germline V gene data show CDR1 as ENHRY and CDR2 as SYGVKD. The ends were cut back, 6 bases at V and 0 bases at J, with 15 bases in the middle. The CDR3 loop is CAISGTPSSSYNSPLHF. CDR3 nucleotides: TGTGCCATCAGCGGGACTCCATCGAGCTCCTATAATTCACCCCTCCACTTT.

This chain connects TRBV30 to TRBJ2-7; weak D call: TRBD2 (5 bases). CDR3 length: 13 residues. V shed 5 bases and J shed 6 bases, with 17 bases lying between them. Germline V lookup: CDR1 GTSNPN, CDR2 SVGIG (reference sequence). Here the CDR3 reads CAWGVTGFGEQYF. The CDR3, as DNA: TGTGCCTGGGGCGTGACGGGATTTGGCGAGCAGTACTTC.

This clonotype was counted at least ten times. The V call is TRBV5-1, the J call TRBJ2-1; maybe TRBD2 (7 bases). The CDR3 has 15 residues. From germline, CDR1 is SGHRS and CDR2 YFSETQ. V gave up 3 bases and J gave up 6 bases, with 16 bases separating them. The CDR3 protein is CASSSYREGSNEQFF. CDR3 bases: TGCGCCAGCAGCTCCTACAGGGAGGGAAGCAATGAGCAGTTCTTC.

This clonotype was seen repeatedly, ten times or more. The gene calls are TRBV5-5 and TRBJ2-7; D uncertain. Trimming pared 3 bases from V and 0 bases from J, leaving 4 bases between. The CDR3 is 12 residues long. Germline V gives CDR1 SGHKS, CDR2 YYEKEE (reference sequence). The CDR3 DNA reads TGTGCCAGCAGCTCACCCTCCTACGAGCAGTACTTC. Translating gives CASSSPSYEQYF.

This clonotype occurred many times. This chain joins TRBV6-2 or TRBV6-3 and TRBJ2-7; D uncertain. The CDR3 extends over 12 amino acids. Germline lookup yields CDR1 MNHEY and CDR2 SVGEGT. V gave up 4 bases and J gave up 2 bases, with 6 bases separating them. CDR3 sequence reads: CASSSIAYEQYF. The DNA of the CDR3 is TGTGCCAGCAGTTCCATTGCCTACGAGCAGTACTTC.

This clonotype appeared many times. The DNA of the CDR3 is TGTGCCAGCAGTCGCCCCCCCGGGGGCTCCTACGAGCAGTACTTC. The encoded protein is CASSRPPGGSYEQYF. The V call is TRBV6-5, the J call TRBJ2-7, with a weak D call TRBD2 (6 bases). CDR1 MNHEY and CDR2 SVGAGI come from the germline V gene. With 5 bases removed from V and 0 bases from J, the gap between germline ends came to 14 bases. This CDR3 has 15 amino acids.

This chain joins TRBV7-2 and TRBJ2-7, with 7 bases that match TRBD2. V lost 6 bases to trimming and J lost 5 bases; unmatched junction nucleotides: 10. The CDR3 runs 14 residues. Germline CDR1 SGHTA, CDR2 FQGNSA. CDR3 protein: CASRRDYGSDEQYF. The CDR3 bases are TGTGCCAGCAGACGGGACTACGGGTCCGACGAGCAGTACTTC. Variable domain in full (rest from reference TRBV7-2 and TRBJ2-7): GAGVSQSPSNKVTEKGKDVELRCDPISGHTALYWYRQSLGQGLEFLIYFQGNSAPDKSGLPSDRFSAERTGGSVSTLTIQRTQQEDSAVYLCASRRDYGSDEQYFGPGTRLTVT.

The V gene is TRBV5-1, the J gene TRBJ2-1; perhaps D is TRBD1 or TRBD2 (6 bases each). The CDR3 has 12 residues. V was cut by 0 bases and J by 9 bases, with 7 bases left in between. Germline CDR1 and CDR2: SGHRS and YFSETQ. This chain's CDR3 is CASSLAGAEQFF. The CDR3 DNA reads TGCGCCAGCAGCTTGGCGGGGGCTGAGCAGTTCTTC.

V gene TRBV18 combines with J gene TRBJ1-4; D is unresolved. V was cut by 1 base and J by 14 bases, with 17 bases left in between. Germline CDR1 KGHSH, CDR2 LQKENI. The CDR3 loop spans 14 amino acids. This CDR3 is CASSPLDRKGYLFF. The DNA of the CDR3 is TGTGCCAGCTCACCACTGGATAGGAAGGGATACCTGTTTTTT. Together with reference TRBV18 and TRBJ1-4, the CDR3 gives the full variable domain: NAGVMQNPRHLVRRRGQEARLRCSPMKGHSHVYWYRQLPEEGLKFMVYLQKENIIDESGMPKERFSAEFPKEGPSILRIQQVVRGDSAAYFCASSPLDRKGYLFFGSGTQLSVL.

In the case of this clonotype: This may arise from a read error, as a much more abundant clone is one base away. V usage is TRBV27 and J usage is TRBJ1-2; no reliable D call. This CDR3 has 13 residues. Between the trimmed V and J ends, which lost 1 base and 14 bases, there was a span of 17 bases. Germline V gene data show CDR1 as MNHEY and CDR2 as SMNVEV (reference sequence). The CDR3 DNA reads TGTGCCAGCAGTTTATACCATACAGCTTTTCTGACCTTC. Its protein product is CASSLYHTAFLTF.